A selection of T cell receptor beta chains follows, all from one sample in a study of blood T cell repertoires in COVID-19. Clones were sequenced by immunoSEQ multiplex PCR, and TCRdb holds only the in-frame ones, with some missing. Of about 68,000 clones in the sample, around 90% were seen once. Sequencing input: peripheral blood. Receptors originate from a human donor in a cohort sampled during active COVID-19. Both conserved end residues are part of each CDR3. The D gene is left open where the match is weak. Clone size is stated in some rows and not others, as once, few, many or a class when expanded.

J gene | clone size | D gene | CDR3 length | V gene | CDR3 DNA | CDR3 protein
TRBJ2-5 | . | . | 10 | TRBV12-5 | TGTGCTAGTGGCGGGGAGACCCAGTACTTC | CASGGETQYF
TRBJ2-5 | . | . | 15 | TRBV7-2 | TGTGCCAGCAGCCTCACGGGAGTTTCAAGGGAGACCCAGTACTTC | CASSLTGVSRETQYF
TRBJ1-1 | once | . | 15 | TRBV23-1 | TGCGCCAGCAGTCAAAAGAATCCAGGGGATACTGAAGCTTTCTTT | CASSQKNPGDTEAFF
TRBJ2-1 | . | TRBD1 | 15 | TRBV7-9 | TGTGCCAGCAGCCGCGGACAGGGGGCAAGCAGTGAGCAGTTCTTC | CASSRGQGASSEQFF
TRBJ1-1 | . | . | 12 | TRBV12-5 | TGTGCTAGTGGTCTGAACAGGGTTGAAGCTTTCTTT | CASGLNRVEAFF
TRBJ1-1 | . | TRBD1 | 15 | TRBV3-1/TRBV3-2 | TGTGCCAGCAGCCGAAACAGGGGCGCGAACACTGAAGCTTTCTTT | CASSRNRGANTEAFF
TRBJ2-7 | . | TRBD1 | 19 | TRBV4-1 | TGCGCCAGCAGCCAAGATGGACAGGGGGCACTACTACACAATTACGAGCAGTACTTC | CASSQDGQGALLHNYEQYF
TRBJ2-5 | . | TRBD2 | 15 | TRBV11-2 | TGTGCCAGCAGCTTAGGAAACGGGGGGGGAGAGACCCAGTACTTC | CASSLGNGGGETQYF
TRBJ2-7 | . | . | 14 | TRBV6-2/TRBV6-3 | TGTGCCAGCAGTTTTCGGGCCACAGGGTACGAGCAGTACTTC | CASSFRATGYEQYF
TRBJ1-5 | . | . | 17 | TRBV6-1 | TGTGCCAGCAGTGCCCCCTTAACGAGAATTAGCAATCAGCCCCAGCATTTT | CASSAPLTRISNQPQHF
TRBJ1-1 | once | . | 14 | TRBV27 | TGTGCCAGCAGTTGGACAGAGAAGAACACTGAAGCTTTCTTT | CASSWTEKNTEAFF
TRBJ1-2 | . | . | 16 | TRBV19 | TGTGCCAGTAGTGCCCTTGGGGGGACCCCCGGCTATGGCTACACCTTC | CASSALGGTPGYGYTF